This T cell receptor beta chain was documented in a study of blood T cell repertoires in COVID-19. Study information: The origin of the acute and convalescent COVID-19 samples was the United States, Italy and Spain. In each case, the material was cDNA or gDNA derived from T cells, B-cell-depleted T cells, or PBMCs.

Authors' analysis steps: Reference gene primers were amplified, and this amplification served to estimate nucleated cell counts. Using immunoSEQ multiplex PCR, the repertoire was profiled, and TCRdb retains in-frame clones only, with some absent. D and trimming come from the DNA, and the V and J calls and clone size come from that table. The table lists roughly 58,000 clones, around 76% of them singletons, with around 20% in the top ten. V was pared by 2 bases and J by 3 bases, with 11 bases of the junction left unmatched. The CDR3 spans 18 residues. Germline V gene sequence: CDR1 SGDLS, CDR2 YYNGEE. This clone has more than one count but fewer than ten.

The TCR comes from a man over 45 with active or convalescent COVID-19. The sequenced sample was peripheral blood. The chain uses TRBV9 and TRBJ1-3, with 10 positions matching TRBD1. Here the CDR3 reads CASSVDPTGGSFGNTIYF. The CDR3 DNA follows: TGTGCCAGCAGCGTTGATCCGACAGGGGGCTCTTTTGGAAACACCATATATTTT.